This entry features one T cell receptor (beta chain) sequence. The data originate from a study of blood T cell repertoires in COVID-19. Clones were read by immunoSEQ multiplex PCR, and TCRdb kept only the in-frame ones, dropping some. The sample yields roughly 110,000 clones, roughly two thirds seen once. The TCR originated in a human donor with acute or convalescent COVID-19. The donor label of this sample is uncertain. The sample consisted of peripheral blood.

The CDR3 loop reads CASSIAPGTYEQYF. In DNA, the CDR3 is TGTGCCAGTAGTATAGCCCCGGGAACTTACGAGCAGTACTTC. This chain joins TRBV19 and TRBJ2-7, with D maybe TRBD2 (5 bases). The CDR3 runs 14 residues. V lost 1 base to trimming and J lost 4 bases, with 11 bases between them. Germline loops: CDR1 LNHDA, CDR2 SQIVND (reference sequence).